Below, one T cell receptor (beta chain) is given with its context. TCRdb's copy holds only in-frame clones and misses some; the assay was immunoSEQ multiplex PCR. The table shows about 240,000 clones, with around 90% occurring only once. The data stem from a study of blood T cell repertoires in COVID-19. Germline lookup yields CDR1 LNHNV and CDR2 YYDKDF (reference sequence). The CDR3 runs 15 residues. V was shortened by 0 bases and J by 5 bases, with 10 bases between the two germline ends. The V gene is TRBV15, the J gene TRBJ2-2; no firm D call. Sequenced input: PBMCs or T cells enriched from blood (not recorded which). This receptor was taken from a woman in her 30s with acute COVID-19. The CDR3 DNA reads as TGTGCCACCAGCAGAGACCTCTCTAAGACCGGGGAGCTGTTTTTT. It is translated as CATSRDLSKTGELFF.